This T cell receptor beta chain was sequenced in a study of T-cell memory formation after mild COVID-19. Germline loops: CDR1 LGHNA, CDR2 YSLEER. The CDR3 loop spans 17 amino acids. With 0 bases clipped from V and 8 bases from J, the junction kept 13 bases outside the gene matches. The table lists this clonotype with a few counts. TCRdb re-analysed the 5' RACE reads in MiXCR, keeping a single row per CDR3 protein. The sample includes 300,000 to 400,000 distinct CDR3 sequences, approximately 15% of them seen just once. Sequenced input: PBMCs or a T cell subset sorted from them (not recorded which). The V gene is TRBV4-3, the J gene TRBJ1-2; 9 bases match TRBD1. The source of this sequence is a man between 18 and 35 years old who had mild COVID-19 (a few samples of this study predate the infection). Cell type and time point are not known. CDR3 region: CASSQDGGTGNAGGYTF. In nucleotides, the CDR3 is TGCGCCAGCAGCCAAGATGGAGGGACAGGGAACGCAGGGGGCTACACCTTC.